The clone carrying this T cell receptor beta chain was observed once. Compared with germline, one end of the junction differs, possibly owing to a read error. Looked up from germline, CDR1 is LGHDT and CDR2 is YNNKEL (reference sequence). The CDR3 has 14 amino acids. This sample stems from a study of blood T cells in healthy people across ages. Alongside a J-beta primer mix, a sample-barcoded 5' primer served in a second PCR lasting about 7 to 11 cycles. TCRdb reanalysed the 5' RACE reads using MiXCR and keeps one entry per CDR3 protein. The table records 1.5 million to 2 million distinct CDR3 sequences, over 25% of them present only once.

The receptor comes from a woman aged 25 to 39 in good health. Sample: blood. The chain has TRBV3-1 and TRBJ1-2; 9 nucleotides match TRBD1. The CDR3 reads CVSRHTGGADGYTF. In DNA, the CDR3 is TGTGTCAGCAGACACACAGGGGGCGCGGATGGCTACACCTTC.